What follows are 18 T cell receptor beta chains derived from one specimen sequenced in a study of blood T cell repertoires in COVID-19. TCRdb's copy holds only in-frame clones and misses some; the assay was immunoSEQ multiplex PCR. The data contain nearly 350,000 clones, more than 75% of them seen just once; the ten biggest clones take up under 1.3%. Sequencing was performed on PBMCs or T cells enriched from blood (not recorded which). These receptors all stem from a woman aged 25-40 years who had recovered from COVID-19.

The rearrangement uses TRBV11-3 and TRBJ2-1, with TRBD1 identical over 11 bases. The V segment lost 5 bases and the J segment 8 bases; nucleotides outside the gene matches: 8. From germline, CDR1 is SGHNT and CDR2 YENEEA. The CDR3 has 15 amino acids. CDR3 in amino acids: CASSPGQGARDEQFF. The CDR3 DNA sequence: TGTGCCAGCAGCCCCGGACAGGGGGCTCGTGATGAGCAGTTCTTC. Based on the CDR3 plus reference TRBV11-3 and TRBJ2-1, the full variable domain is EAGVVQSPRYKIIEKKQPVAFWCNPISGHNTLYWYLQNLGQGPELLIRYENEEAVDDSQLPKDRFSAERLKGVDSTLKIQPAELGDSAVYLCASSPGQGARDEQFFGPGTRLTVL.

The gene calls are TRBV7-8 and TRBJ1-2; D is unresolved. Germline V gene lookup returns CDR1 SGHVS and CDR2 FQNEAQ. V lost 5 bases and J 2 bases, leaving 12 bases between the germline ends. The CDR3 contains 14 residues. CDR3 residues: CASSEGGSNYGYTF. DNA for the CDR3: TGTGCCAGCAGCGAAGGAGGGTCGAACTATGGCTACACCTTC.

The CDR3, as DNA: TGTGCCAGCAGCTTAGCGCCAGGGCCCAATGAGCAGTTCTTC. Its protein is CASSLAPGPNEQFF. The chain carries TRBV7-2 and TRBJ2-1; D possibly corresponds to TRBD1 (5 bases). V was shortened by 0 bases and J by 6 bases, with 9 bases between the two germline ends. Germline CDR1 is SGHTA and CDR2 is FQGNSA. CDR3 length: 14 amino acids.

The chain uses TRBV19 and TRBJ1-1; tentative D call: TRBD1 (6 bases). CDR3 size: 15 residues. The germline V and J ends were trimmed by 5 bases and 1 base, with 14 bases remaining between them. CDR1 LNHDA and CDR2 SQIVND come from the germline V gene (reference sequence). The CDR3 sequence is CASSLLPGQNTEAFF. In DNA, the CDR3 is TGTGCCAGTAGTCTTTTACCGGGACAGAACACTGAAGCTTTCTTT.

This chain connects TRBV24-1 to TRBJ2-2; D unresolved. The V gene's germline CDR1 is KGHDR and CDR2 SFDVKD. Trimming took off 3 bases at V and 9 bases at J, with 13 bases between the two ends. CDR3 length: 14 amino acids. The CDR3 bases are TGTGCCACCAGTGATCGGATATCTACTAGGGAGCTGTTTTTT. The encoded protein is CATSDRISTRELFF.

CDR3: CASSFPGYNQPQHF. The CDR3 coding sequence is TGTGCCAGCAGCTTTCCAGGGTACAATCAGCCCCAGCATTTT. The chain links TRBV7-2 to TRBJ1-5; tentative D call: TRBD1 (5 bases). Trimming shortened V by 3 bases and J by 3 bases, and 9 bases separated the two germline ends. Germline-derived CDR1 and CDR2 are SGHTA and FQGNSA. The CDR3 is 14 residues long.

The V gene is TRBV6-5, the J gene TRBJ2-1; TRBD2 matches at 11 bases. Germline assignment: CDR1 MNHEY and CDR2 SVGAGI. CDR3 length: 15 amino acids. Unmatched junction bases numbered 3, after V lost 6 bases and J lost 2 bases. The CDR3 protein is CASRLSGGAYNEQFF. The CDR3 DNA sequence: TGTGCCAGCAGGCTTAGCGGGGGGGCCTACAATGAGCAGTTCTTC.

A single count supports this clone. V usage is TRBV29-1 and J usage is TRBJ1-2, with a tentative D call TRBD1 (5 bases). CDR3 length: 11 amino acids. The germline gives CDR1 SQVTM, CDR2 ANQGSEA. Deletions cut 8 bases from V and 4 bases from J, with 11 bases between. The CDR3 loop is CSTQGGYGYTF. CDR3 in DNA: TGCAGCACCCAGGGCGGCTATGGCTACACCTTC.

This chain uses TRBV6-5 with TRBJ2-2, with a possible D match to TRBD2 (7 bases). The V end was cut by 5 bases, the J end by 5 bases, with 15 bases between. Germline CDR1 is MNHEY and CDR2 is SVGAGI. This CDR3 comprises 15 residues. The CDR3 nucleotides read TGTGCCAGCAGTCCCGGGGGAGGGGGGACCGGGGAGCTGTTTTTT. Its protein is CASSPGGGGTGELFF.

The gene calls are TRBV5-4 and TRBJ1-6; 8 bases line up with TRBD1. The CDR3 has 15 residues. The J segment lost 9 bases and the V segment lost 4 bases, leaving 9 bases of the junction unmatched. Germline V lookup: CDR1 SGHNT, CDR2 YYREEE (reference sequence). CDR3: CASSPQTGAGSPLHF. CDR3 coding DNA: TGTGCCAGCAGCCCCCAGACAGGGGCAGGTTCACCCCTCCACTTT.

This chain's CDR3 is CASTEHVNTEAFF. The CDR3 DNA sequence: TGTGCCAGTACCGAACATGTGAACACTGAAGCTTTCTTT. The V gene is TRBV19, the J gene TRBJ1-1; D uncertain. Germline V CDR1 and CDR2: LNHDA, SQIVND (reference sequence). This CDR3 is built from 13 residues. The ends were cut back, 7 bases at V and 0 bases at J, with 9 bases in the middle. The whole variable domain, remainder taken from reference TRBV19 and TRBJ1-1, is DGGITQSPKYLFRKEGQNVTLSCEQNLNHDAMYWYRQDPGQGLRLIYYSQIVNDFQKGDIAEGYSVSREKKESFPLTVTSAQKNPTAFYLCASTEHVNTEAFFGQGTRLTVV.

This clone was seen just once. The gene calls are TRBV18 and TRBJ2-1; the D gene is possibly TRBD2 (6 bases). CDR3 size: 16 residues. V was pared by 3 bases and J by 8 bases, with 20 bases between. Germline-derived CDR1 and CDR2 are KGHSH and LQKENI. Here the CDR3 reads CASSPGWDGGTDEQFF. DNA for the CDR3: TGTGCCAGCTCACCGGGGTGGGACGGAGGGACGGATGAGCAGTTCTTC.

The genes are TRBV10-1 and TRBJ2-4, with a weak D call TRBD2 (6 bases). Germline V gives CDR1 WNHNN, CDR2 SYGVQD (reference sequence). This CDR3 is built from 14 residues. V shed 0 bases and J shed 6 bases, with 9 bases lying between them. CDR3 bases: TGCGCCAGCAGTGAGTCGATGCGGGGAAACATTCAGTACTTC. It codes for CASSESMRGNIQYF.

This clone was seen a single time. This chain connects TRBV11-2 to TRBJ2-7, with a weak D call TRBD1 (6 bases). The CDR3 is 15 residues long. The V and J ends lost 0 bases and 5 bases respectively, with 14 bases between them. Germline V CDR1 and CDR2: SGHAT, FQNNGV. Here the CDR3 DNA reads TGTGCCAGCAGCTTAGATCTCGTTAGGGGGAACGAGCAGTACTTC. This encodes CASSLDLVRGNEQYF.

The chain employs TRBV2 and TRBJ1-2, with 7 bases that match TRBD1. Germline assignment: CDR1 SNHLY and CDR2 FYNNEI. The CDR3 contains 13 residues. The trim removed 8 bases at V and 4 bases at J, leaving 7 bases unmatched. DNA of the CDR3: TGTGCCAGCGGAAGGACAGGCTCCTATGGCTACACCTTC. Translated, it gives CASGRTGSYGYTF.

The chain joins TRBV3-1 (or the pseudogene TRBV3-2) to TRBJ1-4; a weak D match, TRBD1 (5 bases). CDR1 is LGHDT and CDR2 is YNNKEL in the germline V gene (reference sequence). The CDR3 contains 14 residues. V was trimmed by 5 bases and J by 7 bases, leaving 14 bases between them. The CDR3 coding sequence is TGTGCCAGCAGCTCTGGCGGGGCAGGTGAAAAACTGTTTTTT. Protein product: CASSSGGAGEKLFF.

V gene TRBV30 combines with J gene TRBJ2-7; tentatively, D is TRBD1 (6 bases). Trimming removed 5 bases at V and 2 bases at J, with 25 bases between. CDR1 is GTSNPN, CDR2 SVGIG, per germline (reference sequence). The CDR3 contains 17 residues. The CDR3 DNA reads TGTGCCTGGGGGCCCCCTCCACCCAGGGGAACCACCTACGAGCAGTACTTC. This sequence encodes CAWGPPPPRGTTYEQYF.

The chain combines TRBV10-3 with TRBJ2-2; TRBD2 matches 9 bases. J was trimmed by 2 bases and V by 7 bases; bases with no gene match: 5. The CDR3 totals 15 residues. CDR1 and CDR2 from the germline V gene are ENHRY and SYGVKD. The CDR3 DNA reads TGTGCCATCAACCCGGGACTAGCCAACACCGGGGAGCTGTTTTTT. It codes for CAINPGLANTGELFF.